Given below is one T cell receptor beta chain in context. Its antigen is undetermined. The germline V gene encodes CDR1 MNHEY and CDR2 SVGAGI. This CDR3 contains 15 residues. V was shortened by 6 bases and J by 1 base, with 14 bases between the two germline ends. Pooled in the analysis were second doses at about 4 or about 12 weeks. This specimen belongs to a study of T cell responses to AZD1222 COVID-19 vaccine. Study-wide results and caveats: Just a handful of people given AZD1222 tested seropositive at baseline. Rises in breadth and depth of Spike-specific TCRs came after two AZD1222 doses. Clonal diversity was possibly underestimated, and the donors were mostly white British, with more females.

TCRdb's copy holds only in-frame clones and misses some; the assay was immunoSEQ multiplex PCR. The sample records 100,000 to 150,000 clones, about 90% being singletons. This chain links TRBV6-5 with TRBJ2-3; D is possibly TRBD2 (5 bases). The source material was peripheral blood, sampled 28 days after the second AZD1222 dose. The clonotype originates from an adult who received the AZD1222 COVID-19 vaccine. As DNA, the CDR3 is TGTGCCAGCAGAAAAACCTGGACTGGCACAGATACGCAGTATTTT. It yields the protein CASRKTWTGTDTQYF.